This entry is about one T cell receptor beta chain. The V and J ends lost 3 bases and 5 bases respectively, with 13 bases between them. The CDR3 runs 14 residues. CDR1 KGHSH and CDR2 LQKENI come from the germline V gene. TCRdb fed the RACE reads into MiXCR, producing one record per CDR3 protein. The sample has around 100,000 distinct CDR3 sequences; about 11% are singletons. This entry is derived from a study of human T cells and chemical hapten exposure. Time point reported: patch test 1, 2 weeks after DPC sensitization. Treatment denoted: therapeutic diphenylcyclopropenone sensitization with weekly scalp DPC.

The chain joins TRBV18 to TRBJ1-2; no firm D call. The receptor's source is a woman between 40 and 50 years old with alopecia areata. Some clones in this sample may be carry-over from other donors' samples. The material sequenced was whole blood, taken in connection with sensitization to the hapten diphenylcyclopropenone (DPC). CDR3 sequence: CASSPLSPLYGYTF. CDR3 in DNA: TGTGCCAGCTCACCGTTGAGCCCCCTATATGGCTACACCTTC. The variable domain in full, completed from reference TRBV18 and TRBJ1-2, reads NAGVMQNPRHLVRRRGQEARLRCSPMKGHSHVYWYRQLPEEGLKFMVYLQKENIIDESGMPKERFSAEFPKEGPSILRIQQVVRGDSAAYFCASSPLSPLYGYTFGSGTRLTVV.